This TCR beta chain is drawn from a study of blood T cell repertoires in COVID-19. The repertoire was sequenced with immunoSEQ multiplex PCR; TCRdb's copy has only in-frame clones and lacks some. This sample has 200,000 to 250,000 clones, with about 87% found just once. Losses at the gene ends were 7 bases for V and 5 bases for J; bases not matched to a gene: 9. The CDR3 is 14 amino acids. Germline values: CDR1 LNHDA, CDR2 SQIVND (reference sequence). Cohort assignment relied on participant-reported clinical history. The V gene is TRBV19, the J gene TRBJ2-5, with 8 nucleotides matching TRBD2. Material for sequencing was PBMCs or T cells enriched from blood (not recorded which). This TCR derives from a woman in her thirties who had recovered from COVID-19. DNA for the CDR3: TGTGCCAGTACCCCCGGGGGGGTGGAGGAGACCCAGTACTTC. Its protein product is CASTPGGVEETQYF.